This T cell receptor (beta chain) was captured in a study of CD8+ T cells in alopecia areata. Points on this clone: As yet, its antigen is unknown.

Treatment of the sample: oral pan-JAK inhibitor, 5-10 mg twice daily. V shed 1 base and J shed 0 bases, with 12 bases lying between them. This CDR3 is built from 16 residues. Looked up from germline, CDR1 is SNHLY and CDR2 is FYNNEI. Following extraction, RNA underwent reverse transcription to cDNA, which served as the sequencing template. Sequenced by immunoSEQ multiplex PCR; TCRdb stores in-frame clones only, minus some. Among 87,000 or so clones listed, 60% to 80% were seen once. Study-level points and caveats: Many expanded lesional clones persisted during tofacitinib (in both scalp and blood).

This receptor was obtained from a human donor with alopecia areata. The chain uses TRBV2 and TRBJ1-1; D is perhaps TRBD1 (5 bases). The sequenced sample was CD8+ T cells sorted from blood, obtained between weeks 43 and 45, from a patient treated with tofacitinib. The CDR3 loop is CASSEGGEGMNTEAFF. As DNA, the CDR3 is TGTGCCAGCAGTGAAGGAGGGGAGGGGATGAACACTGAAGCTTTCTTT.